A single sample gave rise to the 14 T cell receptor beta chains below, sequenced in a study of cytomegalovirus exposure and HLA in healthy donors. Primers: 60 Vbeta forward and 13 Jbeta reverse. Clones were sequenced by immunoSEQ multiplex PCR, and TCRdb holds only the in-frame ones, with some missing. The sample consists of approximately 190,000 clones, 82% of them appearing once. Sequencing was done on a sample of PBMCs. These receptors were collected from a boy between 2 and 10 years old in good health and CMV-seronegative.

This clone has more than one count but fewer than ten. The V and J genes are TRBV28 and TRBJ1-1; tentative D call: TRBD1 (6 bases). In germline, CDR1 is MDHEN, CDR2 SYDVKM. Trimming removed 6 bases from V and 5 bases from J, with 13 bases in between. The CDR3 is 13 amino acids. CDR3 loop: CASSLRGGTEAFF. For the CDR3, the DNA is TGTGCCAGCAGCCTCAGGGGAGGGACTGAAGCTTTCTTT.

J is TRBJ2-3 and V is TRBV7-6; 11 bases are shared with TRBD1. Trimming cost V 4 bases and J 3 bases; bases outside gene matches: 6. The germline gives CDR1 SGHVS, CDR2 FNYEAQ. The CDR3 totals 16 residues. The CDR3 DNA follows: TGTGCCAGCAGCTCAGGACAGGGGGCGGGTACAGATACGCAGTATTTT. Its translation: CASSSGQGAGTDTQYF.

The chain links TRBV5-4 to TRBJ2-5, with D tentatively TRBD2 (5 bases). This CDR3 has 13 amino acids. Germline-derived CDR1 and CDR2 are SGHNT and YYREEE (reference sequence). V lost 2 bases and J lost 5, with 10 bases in between. The chain's CDR3 is CASSLAVRETQYF. The CDR3 nucleotides are TGTGCCAGCAGCTTAGCGGTCAGGGAGACCCAGTACTTC.

This chain links TRBV6-5 with TRBJ1-2; D call uncertain. Per the germline V gene, CDR1 is MNHEY and CDR2 is SVGAGI. V was shortened by 0 bases and J by 4 bases, with 12 bases between the two germline ends. The CDR3 is 15 residues long. The CDR3 protein is CASSYSRQPFYGYTF. CDR3 nucleotide sequence: TGTGCCAGCAGTTACTCGAGGCAGCCTTTCTATGGCTACACCTTC.

This clone has a single count. The CDR3 spells CASSPNYGVAPLEQYF. Here the CDR3 DNA reads TGTGCCAGCAGCCCGAATTACGGGGTCGCCCCACTCGAGCAGTACTTC. This chain links TRBV7-2 with TRBJ2-7; D perhaps matches TRBD2 (5 bases). Germline values: CDR1 SGHTA, CDR2 FQGNSA. The CDR3 loop spans 16 amino acids. V lost 5 bases to trimming and J lost 6 bases, with 23 bases between them.

The CDR3, as DNA: TGTGCCAGCAGCTTACTAGCCGGAGATACGCAGTATTTT. It yields the protein CASSLLAGDTQYF. The chain combines TRBV5-4 with TRBJ2-3, with a weak D call TRBD2 (6 bases). The germline V gene encodes CDR1 SGHNT and CDR2 YYREEE (reference sequence). V lost 2 bases and J lost 5, with 9 bases in between. The CDR3 runs 13 residues.

This rearrangement joins TRBV28 to TRBJ2-7; maybe TRBD2 (6 bases). Germline values: CDR1 MDHEN, CDR2 SYDVKM. V lost 7 bases and J lost 0, with 7 bases in between. This CDR3 is built from 12 residues. CDR3 sequence: CASTGDSYEQYF. The DNA of the CDR3 is TGTGCCAGCACGGGGGACTCCTACGAGCAGTACTTC.

The chain carries TRBV11-3 and TRBJ1-2; no reliable D call. The V end lost 3 bases, the J end lost 1 base, and 12 bases lay between the germline ends. There are 15 residues in the CDR3. Germline V lookup: CDR1 SGHNT, CDR2 YENEEA. CDR3 in amino acids: CASSFRGILNYGYTF. The CDR3 nucleotides are TGTGCCAGCAGCTTCCGCGGGATCCTTAACTATGGCTACACCTTC.

This chain joins TRBV27 and TRBJ1-1; tentative D call: TRBD1 (6 bases). Deletions cut 5 bases from V and 4 bases from J, with 17 bases between. This CDR3 contains 15 residues. Germline loops: CDR1 MNHEY, CDR2 SMNVEV (reference sequence). The chain's CDR3 is CASSLRGGGTTEAFF. The DNA of the CDR3 is TGTGCCAGCAGTCTTCGAGGGGGGGGGACCACTGAAGCTTTCTTT.

J is TRBJ2-7 and V is TRBV4-3; a weak D match, TRBD2 (5 bases). Looked up from germline, CDR1 is LGHNA and CDR2 is YSLEER. Trimming took off 0 bases at V and 0 bases at J, with 9 bases between the two ends. This CDR3 region has 15 residues. The CDR3 bases are TGCGCCAGCAGCCAAGATCGTGCGGGCTCCTACGAGCAGTACTTC. Protein: CASSQDRAGSYEQYF.

The gene calls are TRBV6-6 and TRBJ2-1; 10 bases are a match to TRBD2. The ends lost 6 bases at V and 5 bases at J; junction bases unmatched: 7. The CDR3 is 15 amino acids. Germline CDR1 is MNHNY and CDR2 is SVGAGI (reference sequence). CDR3 bases: TGTGCCAGCAGCACCAAGCGGGGGGGCCACAATGAGCAGTTCTTC. It codes for CASSTKRGGHNEQFF.

V and J are TRBV19 and TRBJ2-6, with D maybe TRBD2 (5 bases). Germline values: CDR1 LNHDA, CDR2 SQIVND (reference sequence). V was clipped by 6 bases and J by 1 base, with 10 bases between them. This CDR3 spans 15 amino acids. The CDR3 DNA sequence: TGTGCCAGTAGCGTCTGGACTTCTGGGGCCAACGTCCTGACTTTC. This codes for CASSVWTSGANVLTF.

The chain recombines TRBV11-2 with TRBJ2-7, with D uncertain. The CDR3 extends over 12 amino acids. V was shortened by 5 bases and J by 6 bases, with 11 bases between the two germline ends. Germline V CDR1 and CDR2: SGHAT, FQNNGV. CDR3 loop: CASSAGSPEQYF. The DNA for the CDR3 is TGTGCCAGCAGCGCAGGCTCCCCCGAGCAGTACTTC.

This chain joins TRBV5-4 and TRBJ1-2; a weak D match, TRBD1 (6 bases). Looked up from germline, CDR1 is SGHNT and CDR2 is YYREEE (reference sequence). The CDR3 consists of 15 residues. V gave up 0 bases and J gave up 3 bases, with 12 bases separating them. The CDR3 spells CASSLVSRGDYGYTF. Here the CDR3 DNA reads TGTGCCAGCAGCTTGGTTTCCAGGGGAGACTATGGCTACACCTTC.